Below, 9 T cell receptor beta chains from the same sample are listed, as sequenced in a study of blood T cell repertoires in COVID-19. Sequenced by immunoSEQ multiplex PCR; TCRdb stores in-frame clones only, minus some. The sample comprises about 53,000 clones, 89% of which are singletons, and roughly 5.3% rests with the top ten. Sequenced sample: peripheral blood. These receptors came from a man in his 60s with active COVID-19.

This chain's CDR3 is CASSLMGLGTVETQYF. Here the CDR3 DNA reads TGTGCCAGCAGCTTAATGGGACTAGGAACGGTTGAGACCCAGTACTTC. The V and J genes are TRBV7-3 and TRBJ2-5, with 8 bases identical to TRBD2. This CDR3 is built from 16 residues. CDR1 is SGHTA and CDR2 is FQGTGA in the germline V gene. The V segment lost 1 base and the J segment 5 bases; nucleotides outside the gene matches: 9.

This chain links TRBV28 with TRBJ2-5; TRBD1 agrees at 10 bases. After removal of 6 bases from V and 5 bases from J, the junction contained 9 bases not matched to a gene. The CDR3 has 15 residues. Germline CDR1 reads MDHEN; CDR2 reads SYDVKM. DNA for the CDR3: TGTGCCAGCAGACCGACCGGGACAGGGGTGGAGACCCAGTACTTC. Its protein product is CASRPTGTGVETQYF.

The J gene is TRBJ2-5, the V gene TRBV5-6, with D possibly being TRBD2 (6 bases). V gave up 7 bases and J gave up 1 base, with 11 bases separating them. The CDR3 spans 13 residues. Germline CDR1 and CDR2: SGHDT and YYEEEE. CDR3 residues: CASGRGIQETQYF. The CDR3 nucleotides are TGTGCCAGCGGGCGGGGAATCCAAGAGACCCAGTACTTC.

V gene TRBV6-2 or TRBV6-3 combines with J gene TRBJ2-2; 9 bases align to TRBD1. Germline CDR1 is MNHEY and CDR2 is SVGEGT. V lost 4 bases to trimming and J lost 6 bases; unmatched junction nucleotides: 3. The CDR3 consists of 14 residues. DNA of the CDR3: TGTGCCAGCAGTTGGGGACAGGGTCCCGGGGAGCTGTTTTTT. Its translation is CASSWGQGPGELFF.

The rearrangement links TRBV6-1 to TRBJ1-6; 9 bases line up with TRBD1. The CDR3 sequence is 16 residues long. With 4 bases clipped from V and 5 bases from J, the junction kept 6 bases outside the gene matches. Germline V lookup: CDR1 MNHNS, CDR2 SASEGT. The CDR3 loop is CASSVLGQGNNSPLHF. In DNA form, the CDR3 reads TGTGCCAGCAGTGTCCTGGGACAGGGTAATAATTCACCCCTCCACTTT.

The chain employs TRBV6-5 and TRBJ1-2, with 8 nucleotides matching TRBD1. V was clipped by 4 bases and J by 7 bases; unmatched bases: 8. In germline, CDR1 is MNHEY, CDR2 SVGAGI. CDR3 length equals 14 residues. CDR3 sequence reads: CASSLRQGNSGYTF. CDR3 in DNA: TGTGCCAGCAGTTTGAGACAGGGGAATTCTGGCTACACCTTC.

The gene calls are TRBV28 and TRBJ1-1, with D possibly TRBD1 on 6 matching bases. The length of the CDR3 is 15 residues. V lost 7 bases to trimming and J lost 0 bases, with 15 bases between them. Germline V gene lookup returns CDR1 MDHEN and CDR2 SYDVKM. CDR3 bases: TGTGCCAGCATTGGGGGGGCGGGCGTGAACACTGAAGCTTTCTTT. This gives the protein CASIGGAGVNTEAFF.

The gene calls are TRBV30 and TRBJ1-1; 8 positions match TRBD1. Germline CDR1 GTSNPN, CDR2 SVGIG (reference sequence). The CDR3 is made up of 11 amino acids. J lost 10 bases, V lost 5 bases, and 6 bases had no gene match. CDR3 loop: CAWGGQGAAFF. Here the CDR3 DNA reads TGTGCCTGGGGGGGCCAGGGGGCAGCTTTCTTT.

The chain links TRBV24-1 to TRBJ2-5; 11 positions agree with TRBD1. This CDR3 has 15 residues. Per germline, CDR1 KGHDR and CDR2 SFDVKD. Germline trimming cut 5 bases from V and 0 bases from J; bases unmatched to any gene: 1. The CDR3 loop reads CATSGGQGDQETQYF. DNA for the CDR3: TGTGCCACCAGTGGGGGACAGGGGGACCAAGAGACCCAGTACTTC.